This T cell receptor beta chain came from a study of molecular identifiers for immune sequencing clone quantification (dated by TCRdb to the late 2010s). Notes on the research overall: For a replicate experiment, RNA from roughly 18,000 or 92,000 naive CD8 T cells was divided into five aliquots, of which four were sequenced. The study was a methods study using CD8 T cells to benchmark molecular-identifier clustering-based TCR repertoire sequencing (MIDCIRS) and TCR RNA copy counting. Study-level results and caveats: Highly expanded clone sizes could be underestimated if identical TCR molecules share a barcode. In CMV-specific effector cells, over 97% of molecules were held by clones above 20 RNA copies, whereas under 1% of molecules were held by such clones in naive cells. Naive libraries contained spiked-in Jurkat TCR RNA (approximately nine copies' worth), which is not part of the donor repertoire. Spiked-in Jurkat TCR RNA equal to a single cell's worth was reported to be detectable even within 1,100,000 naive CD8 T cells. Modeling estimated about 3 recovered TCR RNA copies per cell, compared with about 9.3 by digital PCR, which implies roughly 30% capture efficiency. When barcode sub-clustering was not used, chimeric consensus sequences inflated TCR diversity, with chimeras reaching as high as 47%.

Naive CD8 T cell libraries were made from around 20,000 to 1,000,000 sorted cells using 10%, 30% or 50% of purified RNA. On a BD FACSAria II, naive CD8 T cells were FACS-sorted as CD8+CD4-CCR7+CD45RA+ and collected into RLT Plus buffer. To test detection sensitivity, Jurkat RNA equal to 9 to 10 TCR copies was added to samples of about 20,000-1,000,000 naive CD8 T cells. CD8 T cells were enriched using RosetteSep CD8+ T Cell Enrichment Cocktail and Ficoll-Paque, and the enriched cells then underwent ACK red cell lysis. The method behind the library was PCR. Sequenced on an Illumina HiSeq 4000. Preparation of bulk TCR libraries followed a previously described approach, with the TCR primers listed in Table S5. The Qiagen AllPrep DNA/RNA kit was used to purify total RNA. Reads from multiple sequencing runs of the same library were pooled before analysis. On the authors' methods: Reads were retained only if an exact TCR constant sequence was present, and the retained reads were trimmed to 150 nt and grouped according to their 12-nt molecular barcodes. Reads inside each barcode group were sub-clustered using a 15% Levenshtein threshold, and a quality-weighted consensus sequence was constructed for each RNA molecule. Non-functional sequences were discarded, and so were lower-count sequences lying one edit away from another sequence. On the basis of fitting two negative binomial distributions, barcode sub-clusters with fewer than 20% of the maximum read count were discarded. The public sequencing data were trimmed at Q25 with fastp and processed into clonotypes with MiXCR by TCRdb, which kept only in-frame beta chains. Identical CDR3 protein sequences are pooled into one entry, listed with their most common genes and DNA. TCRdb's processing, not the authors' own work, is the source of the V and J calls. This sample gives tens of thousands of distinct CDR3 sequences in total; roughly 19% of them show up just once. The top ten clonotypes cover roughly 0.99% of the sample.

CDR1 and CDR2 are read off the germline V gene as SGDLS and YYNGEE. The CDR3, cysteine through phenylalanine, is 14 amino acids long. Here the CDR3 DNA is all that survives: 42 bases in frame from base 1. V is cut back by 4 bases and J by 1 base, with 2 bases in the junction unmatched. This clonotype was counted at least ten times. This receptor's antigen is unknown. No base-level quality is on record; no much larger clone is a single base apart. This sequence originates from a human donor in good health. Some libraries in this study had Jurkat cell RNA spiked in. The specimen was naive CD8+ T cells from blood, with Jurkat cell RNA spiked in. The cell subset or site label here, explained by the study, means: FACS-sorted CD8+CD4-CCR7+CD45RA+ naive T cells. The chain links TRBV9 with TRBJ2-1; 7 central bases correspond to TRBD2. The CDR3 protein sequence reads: CASSPSGSYNEQFF. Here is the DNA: TGTGCCAGCAGCCCTAGCGGTTCCTACAATGAGCAGTTCTTC.